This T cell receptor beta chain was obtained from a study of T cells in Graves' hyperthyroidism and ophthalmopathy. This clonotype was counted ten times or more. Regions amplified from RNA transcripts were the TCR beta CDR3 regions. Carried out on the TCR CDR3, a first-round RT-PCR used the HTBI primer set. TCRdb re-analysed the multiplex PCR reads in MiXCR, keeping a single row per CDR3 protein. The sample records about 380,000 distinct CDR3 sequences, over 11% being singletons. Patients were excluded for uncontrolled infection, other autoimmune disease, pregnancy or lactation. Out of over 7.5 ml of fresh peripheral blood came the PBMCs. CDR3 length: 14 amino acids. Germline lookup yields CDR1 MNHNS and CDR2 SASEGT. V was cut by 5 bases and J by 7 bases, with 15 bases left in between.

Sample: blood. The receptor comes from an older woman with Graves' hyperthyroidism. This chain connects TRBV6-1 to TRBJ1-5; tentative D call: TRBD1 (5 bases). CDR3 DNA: TGTGCCAGCAGTTTTACAGTTCGGGGCCAGCCCCAGCATTTT. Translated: CASSFTVRGQPQHF.